Reported below is one TCR beta chain. Its specificity is unknown. With template switching, a universal primer site was added, and the cDNA carried unique molecular identifiers. One entry per CDR3 protein, called by TCRdb with MiXCR from the 5' RACE reads. Here the sample spans around 18,000 distinct CDR3 sequences, about two thirds being singletons. The sample belongs to a study of identical twins. Study-level points and caveats: Researchers reported excess low generation probability among twin-shared out-of-frame alpha sequences. Insertion counts were lower in abundant cord blood beta clonotypes, a trend that memory repertoires did not show. The models systematically underestimated how much out-of-frame TCR alpha was shared in monozygotic twins.

The germline CDR1 and CDR2 sequences are MNHEY and SVGEGT. The germline V and J ends were trimmed by 6 bases and 4 bases, with 17 bases remaining between them. The CDR3 covers 15 residues. The material sequenced was memory (CD45RO+) T cells sorted from blood. The chain has TRBV6-2 or TRBV6-3 and TRBJ2-3; perhaps TRBD2 as D (6 bases). The origin of this receptor is a woman aged 18-29 years in good health. This table probably holds off-target reads from a library built for another chain. CDR3 nucleotide sequence: TGTGCCAGCAGCGGGAGACGCCAAAGGCCAGATACGCAGTATTTT. It translates to CASSGRRQRPDTQYF.